These 17 T cell receptor beta chains were all obtained from the same sample, sequenced in a study of T cell responses to AZD1222 COVID-19 vaccine. Here immunoSEQ multiplex PCR was the method, and the copy in TCRdb shows in-frame clones only, minus some. This sample has approximately 81,000 clones, with 90% to 95% found just once. This sample comprised peripheral blood, obtained on day 0 of MenACWY control vaccination. These receptors came from an adult in good health.

Only a few counts were recorded for this clone. The V call is TRBV5-1, the J call TRBJ1-6, with unresolved D. This CDR3 comprises 14 residues. Trimming pared 0 bases from V and 9 bases from J, leaving 10 bases between. Germline V gene data show CDR1 as SGHRS and CDR2 as YFSETQ. CDR3 sequence: CASSLGGERSPLHF. As DNA, the CDR3 is TGCGCCAGCAGCTTGGGCGGGGAACGTTCACCCCTCCACTTT.

This rearrangement joins TRBV7-8 to TRBJ2-1; D assignment may be TRBD1 or TRBD2 (5 bases each). The V end was cut by 3 bases, the J end by 8 bases, with 8 bases between. The CDR3 runs 12 residues. Germline CDR1 and CDR2: SGHVS and FQNEAQ. CDR3 loop: CASSLGEDEQFF. DNA for the CDR3: TGTGCCAGCAGCTTGGGGGAAGATGAGCAGTTCTTC.

Here the CDR3 reads CASRGTGPDNEQFF. The CDR3 coding sequence is TGTGCCAGCAGGGGGACGGGGCCGGACAATGAGCAGTTCTTC. The V gene is TRBV6-5, the J gene TRBJ2-1; D tentatively reads TRBD1 or TRBD2 (5 bases each). Trimming took off 6 bases at V and 5 bases at J, with 14 bases between the two ends. Germline V gene data show CDR1 as MNHEY and CDR2 as SVGAGI. CDR3 length: 14 amino acids.

The chain employs TRBV24-1 and TRBJ1-3; a possible D gene is TRBD1 (5 bases). The CDR3 contains 16 residues. With 2 bases removed from V and 0 bases from J, the gap between germline ends came to 10 bases. Germline lookup yields CDR1 KGHDR and CDR2 SFDVKD. Here the CDR3 DNA reads TGTGCCACCAGTGATTGGGGCGGCGCCTCTGGAAACACCATATATTTT. As protein: CATSDWGGASGNTIYF.

With respect to this clone: Other DNA sequences in this specimen translate into the identical CDR3. The chain is built from TRBV3-1 (or the pseudogene TRBV3-2) and TRBJ2-7; D might be TRBD2 (6 bases). Germline loops: CDR1 LGHDT, CDR2 YNNKEL (reference sequence). This CDR3 region has 15 residues. V dropped 1 base and J dropped 3 bases, with 13 bases sitting between them. In DNA form, the CDR3 reads TGTGCCAGCAGCCAAGGGCTAGCGAGGAGCTACGAGCAGTACTTC. Protein: CASSQGLARSYEQYF.

In this sample, this clone turned up once. The V gene is TRBV24-1, the J gene TRBJ2-3; 10 nucleotides agree with TRBD1. There are 14 residues in the CDR3. With V trimmed by 7 bases and J by 3 bases, 3 bases remained unmatched. Germline V lookup: CDR1 KGHDR, CDR2 SFDVKD. CDR3 residues: CATSGDRGTDTQYF. The CDR3 DNA reads TGTGCCACCAGCGGGGACAGGGGTACAGATACGCAGTATTTT.

This chain joins TRBV19 and TRBJ2-3, with TRBD2 matching 9 bases. With V trimmed by 5 bases and J by 6 bases, 6 bases remained unmatched. The germline V gene encodes CDR1 LNHDA and CDR2 SQIVND (reference sequence). The length of the CDR3 is 14 residues. CDR3 sequence reads: CASSAAGGPDTQYF. In DNA, the CDR3 is TGTGCCAGTAGTGCGGCGGGAGGGCCCGATACGCAGTATTTT.

The chain joins TRBV10-1 to TRBJ2-1; 8 nucleotides align to TRBD2. With 3 bases clipped from V and 7 bases from J, the junction kept 11 bases outside the gene matches. CDR1 WNHNN and CDR2 SYGVQD come from the germline V gene (reference sequence). The CDR3 covers 16 residues. The CDR3 protein is CASSDPRSGSMNEQFF. CDR3 coding DNA: TGCGCCAGCAGTGACCCCAGGAGCGGGAGTATGAATGAGCAGTTCTTC.

This clone was detected a few times. The chain employs TRBV12-5 and TRBJ1-1, with D perhaps TRBD1 (6 bases). CDR3 length equals 17 residues. Deletions cut 0 bases from V and 0 bases from J, with 14 bases between. Germline assignment: CDR1 LGHNT and CDR2 FRNRAP. CDR3 region: CASGLVLGQSMNTEAFF. Here the CDR3 DNA reads TGTGCTAGTGGTTTGGTACTAGGACAGTCCATGAACACTGAAGCTTTCTTT.

The rearrangement links TRBV5-5 to TRBJ1-1, with D tentatively TRBD1 (5 bases). Germline V lookup: CDR1 SGHKS, CDR2 YYEKEE (reference sequence). V was pared by 4 bases and J by 7 bases, with 8 bases between. The CDR3 has 11 residues. The CDR3 here is CASSHQGEAFF. The DNA of the CDR3 is TGTGCCAGCAGCCACCAGGGTGAAGCTTTCTTT.

The chain recombines TRBV19 with TRBJ2-7; D may be TRBD1 (5 bases). Between the trimmed V and J ends, which lost 4 bases and 5 bases, there was a span of 12 bases. Germline CDR1 is LNHDA and CDR2 is SQIVND (reference sequence). The length of the CDR3 is 13 residues. The CDR3 DNA sequence: TGTGCCAGTAGTACAGGGATTAGGAACGAGCAGTACTTC. Encoded protein: CASSTGIRNEQYF.

V and J are TRBV5-5 and TRBJ1-4, with 7 bases fitting TRBD1. The germline gives CDR1 SGHKS, CDR2 YYEKEE (reference sequence). J gave up 2 bases and V 3 bases, and 7 bases lay outside the gene matches. The length of the CDR3 is 16 residues. In nucleotides, the CDR3 is TGTGCCAGCAGCTCCGGACAGGTGGGGACTAATGAAAAACTGTTTTTT. Translated, it gives CASSSGQVGTNEKLFF.

The chain combines TRBV6-5 with TRBJ2-2; a weak D match, TRBD2 (6 bases). V was clipped by 8 bases and J by 1 base, with 11 bases between them. Germline CDR1 is MNHEY and CDR2 is SVGAGI. The CDR3 has 14 residues. The CDR3 loop reads CASWGGVNTGELFF. The CDR3 region has the DNA TGTGCCAGCTGGGGCGGGGTGAACACCGGGGAGCTGTTTTTT.

This clone was detected once. This sequence joins TRBV11-3 and TRBJ2-7; no clear D gene. CDR1 and CDR2 from the germline V gene are SGHNT and YENEEA. The CDR3 has 15 amino acids. V was cut by 5 bases and J by 6 bases, with 20 bases left in between. CDR3 protein: CASSSGPIDRAEQYF. In nucleotides, the CDR3 is TGTGCCAGCAGCAGTGGCCCTATTGACCGTGCCGAGCAGTACTTC.

J is TRBJ2-7 and V is TRBV12-3 or TRBV12-4; 7 bases fit TRBD1. V shed 9 bases, J shed 2 bases, and the junction held 7 bases outside the gene matches. The CDR3 covers 13 residues. The CDR3 bases are TGTGCCAGTGGCAGGGGGTTTACCTACGAGCAGTACTTC. Amino acids: CASGRGFTYEQYF.

The genes are TRBV5-6 and TRBJ2-7; no clear D. The CDR3 runs to 14 residues. The germline V gene has CDR1 SGHDT and CDR2 YYEEEE. With 0 bases removed from V and 2 bases from J, the gap between germline ends came to 9 bases. The DNA of the CDR3 is TGTGCCAGCAGCTTGGCAGGCAATGCCTACGAGCAGTACTTC. Protein sequence: CASSLAGNAYEQYF.

The chain is built from TRBV7-6 and TRBJ1-1, with TRBD1 matching 8 bases. The V gene end was trimmed by 5 bases and the J gene end by 10 bases; junction bases not matched to a gene: 9. Germline V CDR1 and CDR2: SGHVS, FNYEAQ. The length of the CDR3 is 13 residues. CDR3 in amino acids: CASSPGTGFSAFF. CDR3 coding DNA: TGTGCCAGCAGCCCCGGGACAGGCTTCTCAGCTTTCTTT.